This T cell receptor beta chain was identified in a study of CD8+CD57+ T cells in acquired aplastic anemia. The CDR3 contains 15 residues. Germline CDR1 and CDR2: SQVTM and ANQGSEA. Trimming took off 7 bases at V and 4 bases at J, with 22 bases between the two ends. Sequencing was done on patients that had shown CD8+CD57+ cell expansion by flow cytometry. Researchers used genomic DNA as the template to profile TCR beta VDJ and CDR3. TCRdb re-derived calls from the reads in MiXCR, one entry per CDR3 protein. The table has 150,000 to 200,000 distinct CDR3 sequences, roughly 50% seen once. V is TRBV29-1 and J is TRBJ1-1, with no clear D. The clonotype was recovered from a human donor with aplastic anemia. Sequenced material: sorted CD4+, CD8+, or CD8+CD57+ T cells (not recorded which) from PBMCs. The CDR3 sequence is CSASVSAAPTTEAFF. For the CDR3, the DNA is TGCAGCGCCAGCGTCAGTGCGGCGCCGACCACTGAAGCTTTCTTT.